These 18 T cell receptor beta chains originate from one sample sequenced in a study of memory CD4+ T cells and cytomegalovirus serostatus. The sort gate was single viable CD3+CD4+CD8-CD45RO+ cells for memory CD4+ T cells. Using immunoSEQ multiplex PCR, the repertoire was profiled, and TCRdb retains in-frame clones only, with some absent. The sample contains about 56,000 clones, 70% to 80% of which appear only once. Specimen: memory CD4+ T cells from blood. The source is an adult in good health and CMV-seropositive.

This clone was counted between two and nine times. The V gene is TRBV7-2, the J gene TRBJ2-3, with 8 bases matching TRBD2. The CDR3 is 15 amino acids. V shed 6 bases, J shed 4 bases, and the junction held 9 bases outside the gene matches. Per the germline V gene, CDR1 is SGHTA and CDR2 is FQGNSA. CDR3 residues: CASRPSGSRADTQYF. DNA for the CDR3: TGTGCCAGCAGACCCAGCGGGAGCAGGGCAGATACGCAGTATTTT.

This chain connects TRBV11-3 to TRBJ2-5; D uncertain. CDR1 and CDR2 (germline): SGHNT, YENEEA. The CDR3 contains 14 residues. V lost 0 bases and J lost 0, with 5 bases in between. The CDR3 sequence is CASSLDSHQETQYF. The CDR3 nucleotides are TGTGCCAGCAGCTTAGATTCTCACCAAGAGACCCAGTACTTC. Full variable domain (rest looked up from reference TRBV11-3 and TRBJ2-5): EAGVVQSPRYKIIEKKQPVAFWCNPISGHNTLYWYLQNLGQGPELLIRYENEEAVDDSQLPKDRFSAERLKGVDSTLKIQPAELGDSAVYLCASSLDSHQETQYFGPGTRLLVL.

This clone was counted a few times. The V call is TRBV5-1, the J call TRBJ1-5; D gene uncertain. V lost 4 bases and J lost 0, with 5 bases in between. This CDR3 is 13 amino acids long. Germline V gene data show CDR1 as SGHRS and CDR2 as YFSETQ. The CDR3 DNA follows: TGCGCCAGCAGCCGGGATAGCAATCAGCCCCAGCATTTT. Residues: CASSRDSNQPQHF.

CDR3 bases: TGTGCCAGCAGTTTATCTGCAGGGAAAAACATTCAGTACTTC. Amino acids: CASSLSAGKNIQYF. The V call is TRBV27, the J call TRBJ2-4; a possible D gene is TRBD1 (5 bases). Germline V gives CDR1 MNHEY, CDR2 SMNVEV (reference sequence). The CDR3 length is 14 residues. Trimming removed 0 bases at V and 4 bases at J, with 7 bases between.

This chain connects TRBV7-8 to TRBJ2-7; 10 nucleotides align to TRBD2. V dropped 3 bases and J dropped 4; count of bases not matched to a gene: 3. CDR3 length equals 14 residues. Germline V gene sequence: CDR1 SGHVS, CDR2 FQNEAQ. CDR3 nucleotides: TGTGCCAGCAGCTTCCAGCGGGAGGGTTACGAGCAGTACTTC. Encoded protein: CASSFQREGYEQYF.

The chain carries TRBV29-1 and TRBJ2-3; D remains ambiguous. CDR1 and CDR2 from the germline V gene are SQVTM and ANQGSEA. Between the trimmed V and J ends, which lost 4 bases and 1 base, there was a span of 3 bases. The CDR3 covers 11 residues. CDR3 region: CSVAGTDTQYF. The CDR3 DNA is TGCAGCGTTGCCGGCACAGATACGCAGTATTTT.

The chain employs TRBV5-1 and TRBJ1-2, with unresolved D. V lost 3 bases, J lost 8 bases, and 17 bases lay in between. CDR1 is SGHRS and CDR2 is YFSETQ in the germline V gene. The CDR3 is 14 residues long. The CDR3 protein is CASSWGGVSEGYTF. The CDR3 DNA follows: TGCGCCAGCAGCTGGGGTGGAGTGTCGGAAGGCTACACCTTC. The full variable domain, completed using reference TRBV5-1 and TRBJ1-2, is KAGVTQTPRYLIKTRGQQVTLSCSPISGHRSVSWYQQTPGQGLQFLFEYFSETQRNKGNFPGRFSGRQFSNSRSEMNVSTLELGDSALYLCASSWGGVSEGYTFGSGTRLTVV.

This clone was seen a single time. This rearrangement joins TRBV30 to TRBJ2-6; 9 nucleotides line up with TRBD1. Germline V gene sequence: CDR1 GTSNPN, CDR2 SVGIG (reference sequence). Trimming at V came to 7 bases and at J to 0 bases, leaving 10 bases not matched to a gene. This CDR3 contains 17 residues. CDR3 in amino acids: CASNRDRANSGANVLTF. The CDR3 region has the DNA TGTGCCTCAAACCGGGACAGGGCTAACTCTGGGGCCAACGTCCTGACTTTC. The full variable domain, rest sourced from reference TRBV30 and TRBJ2-6, is SQTIHQWPATLVQPVGSPLSLECTVEGTSNPNLYWYRQAAGRGLQLLFYSVGIGQISSEVPQNLSASRPQDRQFILSSKKLLLSDSGFYLCASNRDRANSGANVLTFGAGSRLTVL.

The chain uses TRBV7-2 and TRBJ2-1; no reliable D call. Germline V gene data show CDR1 as SGHTA and CDR2 as FQGNSA. Trimming removed 3 bases from V and 5 bases from J, with 8 bases in between. This CDR3 contains 13 residues. This CDR3 is CASSFRVNNEQFF. CDR3 nucleotide sequence: TGTGCCAGCAGCTTCCGGGTAAACAATGAGCAGTTCTTC.

The J gene is TRBJ1-1, the V gene TRBV5-1, with TRBD1 matching 11 bases. CDR3 length: 15 amino acids. CDR1 and CDR2 from the germline V gene are SGHRS and YFSETQ. J lost 3 bases, V lost 0 bases, and 1 base had no gene match. The CDR3 loop is CASSLGDRGYTEAFF. The CDR3 DNA sequence: TGCGCCAGCAGCTTGGGGGACAGGGGGTACACTGAAGCTTTCTTT. Full variable domain (outside the CDR3, taken from reference TRBV5-1 and TRBJ1-1): KAGVTQTPRYLIKTRGQQVTLSCSPISGHRSVSWYQQTPGQGLQFLFEYFSETQRNKGNFPGRFSGRQFSNSRSEMNVSTLELGDSALYLCASSLGDRGYTEAFFGQGTRLTVV.

The chain carries TRBV5-4 and TRBJ2-2; no clear D. The CDR3 extends over 16 amino acids. The V end lost 1 base, the J end lost 4 bases, and 14 bases lay between the germline ends. Germline values: CDR1 SGHNT, CDR2 YYREEE (reference sequence). Here the CDR3 reads CASSLNGRAATGELFF. CDR3 coding DNA: TGTGCCAGCAGCTTGAATGGAAGGGCAGCCACCGGGGAGCTGTTTTTT. Combining the CDR3 with reference TRBV5-4 and TRBJ2-2 gives the whole variable domain ETGVTQSPTHLIKTRGQQVTLRCSSQSGHNTVSWYQQALGQGPQFIFQYYREEENGRGNFPPRFSGLQFPNYSSELNVNALELDDSALYLCASSLNGRAATGELFFGEGSRLTVL.

This clone appeared once. V usage is TRBV7-2 and J usage is TRBJ2-5; TRBD1 aligns across 9 bases. This CDR3 spans 16 amino acids. The germline gives CDR1 SGHTA, CDR2 FQGNSA. V shed 4 bases, J shed 1 base, and the junction held 7 bases outside the gene matches. The CDR3 sequence is CASSSGDRVGQETQYF. As DNA, the CDR3 is TGTGCCAGCAGCTCTGGGGACAGGGTGGGCCAAGAGACCCAGTACTTC.

This clone was recorded a few times. V usage is TRBV7-9 and J usage is TRBJ1-5, with D possibly matching TRBD1 (5 bases). V lost 5 bases and J 5 bases, leaving 19 bases between the germline ends. CDR3 length: 16 amino acids. Germline V gene lookup returns CDR1 SEHNR and CDR2 FQNEAQ (reference sequence). CDR3 in DNA: TGTGCCAGCAGCCCTCCTGGCAGGACGGGGGATCAGCCCCAGCATTTT. Protein: CASSPPGRTGDQPQHF.

This clone came up a few times. J is TRBJ1-1 and V is TRBV30; D uncertain. Per the germline V gene, CDR1 is GTSNPN and CDR2 is SVGIG (reference sequence). V gave up 3 bases and J gave up 1 base, with 6 bases separating them. This CDR3 has 12 amino acids. The CDR3: CAWRSANTEAFF. The CDR3 coding sequence is TGTGCCTGGAGGTCTGCGAACACTGAAGCTTTCTTT.

The gene calls are TRBV6-1 and TRBJ2-7; either TRBD1 or TRBD2 may supply D (5 bases each). Germline V lookup: CDR1 MNHNS, CDR2 SASEGT. The length of the CDR3 is 15 residues. The V and J ends lost 3 bases and 3 bases respectively, with 15 bases between them. CDR3 in DNA: TGTGCCAGCAGTGATTTTAGGGACGGAGTCTACGAGCAGTACGTC. This codes for CASSDFRDGVYEQYV.

In its sample, this clone was seen a few times. This chain joins TRBV27 and TRBJ2-7, with TRBD1 matching 7 bases. With V trimmed by 10 bases and J by 1 base, 7 bases remained unmatched. The CDR3 sequence is 13 residues long. Looked up from germline, CDR1 is MNHEY and CDR2 is SMNVEV (reference sequence). The chain's CDR3 is CATWGTASYEQYF. CDR3 sequence (DNA): TGTGCCACCTGGGGGACAGCTTCCTACGAGCAGTACTTC.

The V and J genes are TRBV5-4 and TRBJ1-1; 9 nucleotides match TRBD1. Germline trimming cut 2 bases from V and 1 base from J; bases unmatched to any gene: 6. Looked up from germline, CDR1 is SGHNT and CDR2 is YYREEE (reference sequence). The CDR3 extends over 16 amino acids. The CDR3 loop is CASSLGQGQPNTEAFF. As DNA, the CDR3 is TGTGCCAGCAGCTTAGGACAGGGGCAACCGAACACTGAAGCTTTCTTT. The variable domain in full, completed from reference TRBV5-4 and TRBJ1-1, reads ETGVTQSPTHLIKTRGQQVTLRCSSQSGHNTVSWYQQALGQGPQFIFQYYREEENGRGNFPPRFSGLQFPNYSSELNVNALELDDSALYLCASSLGQGQPNTEAFFGQGTRLTVV.

Remarks on this clone: This CDR3 is also generated by other DNA sequences in the sample. The chain uses TRBV7-6 and TRBJ2-5; D tentatively fits TRBD1 or TRBD2 (5 bases each). CDR1 and CDR2 (germline): SGHVS, FNYEAQ. The CDR3 covers 13 residues. The germline V and J ends were trimmed by 5 bases and 2 bases, with 9 bases remaining between them. The CDR3 region is CASSRGRQETQYF. Written as DNA, the CDR3 is TGTGCCAGCAGCAGGGGACGTCAAGAGACCCAGTACTTC. The full variable domain, its missing parts supplied by reference TRBV7-6 and TRBJ2-5, is GAGVSQSPRYKVTKRGQDVALRCDPISGHVSLYWYRQALGQGPEFLTYFNYEAQQDKSGLPNDRFSAERPEGSISTLTIQRTEQRDSAMYRCASSRGRQETQYFGPGTRLLVL.